This T cell receptor beta chain emerged from a study of pediatric ulcerative colitis. This CDR3 region has 12 residues. Germline loops: CDR1 MNHEY, CDR2 SMNVEV (reference sequence). V shed 7 bases and J shed 3 bases, with 10 bases lying between them. The protocol was immunoSEQ multiplex PCR, while the TCRdb copy is restricted to in-frame clones and leaves out a portion. The sample includes 55,000 to 65,000 clones, 77% of them seen just once. Material: blood. This chain uses TRBV27 with TRBJ2-7; D is unresolved. The TCR sequence derives from a boy younger than 18 with moderate ulcerative colitis. CDR3 protein: CASTQESYEQYF. CDR3 DNA: TGTGCCAGCACGCAGGAAAGCTACGAGCAGTACTTC.